Presented here are 19 T cell receptor beta chains from one specimen sequenced in a study of T cell responses to AZD1222 COVID-19 vaccine. Here immunoSEQ multiplex PCR was the method, and the copy in TCRdb shows in-frame clones only, minus some. The repertoire holds 120,000 or so clones, with roughly nine tenths as singletons. Material: peripheral blood, obtained on day 0 of AZD1222 vaccination. These receptors originate from an adult in good health.

The CDR3 region is CASSLQGRETQYF. The CDR3 DNA reads TGTGCCAGCAGTTTACAGGGACGAGAGACCCAGTACTTC. The chain has TRBV6-5 and TRBJ2-5, with a possible D match to TRBD1 (6 bases). Germline loops: CDR1 MNHEY, CDR2 SVGAGI. The CDR3 consists of 13 residues. V dropped 4 bases and J dropped 4 bases, with 10 bases sitting between them.

This chain joins TRBV27 and TRBJ2-7; 11 positions match TRBD2. Germline V gene lookup returns CDR1 MNHEY and CDR2 SMNVEV (reference sequence). V was pared by 6 bases and J by 0 bases, with 7 bases of the junction left unmatched. The CDR3 sequence is 16 residues long. The CDR3 is CASRHLTSGISYEQYF. The DNA of the CDR3 is TGTGCCAGCAGACACCTGACTAGCGGGATCTCCTACGAGCAGTACTTC.

The chain combines TRBV11-2 with TRBJ2-7; TRBD2 aligns across 7 bases. The CDR3 length is 14 residues. Germline loops: CDR1 SGHAT, CDR2 FQNNGV. V lost 7 bases and J lost 3; bases outside the gene matches: 9. Here the CDR3 DNA reads TGTGCCAGCACGGTGGCGGGGGTTGGCTACGAGCAGTACTTC. Its translation is CASTVAGVGYEQYF.

J is TRBJ2-1 and V is TRBV2, with D possibly called TRBD1 or TRBD2 (5 bases each). This CDR3 has 12 residues. V was shortened by 9 bases and J by 10 bases, with 16 bases between the two germline ends. The V gene's germline CDR1 is SNHLY and CDR2 FYNNEI. This CDR3 reads CASGGHQAEQFF. DNA of the CDR3: TGTGCCAGTGGGGGTCATCAGGCGGAGCAGTTCTTC.

The rearrangement joins TRBV28 to TRBJ2-7; the match to TRBD1 covers 7 bases. The CDR3 runs to 17 residues. V was clipped by 6 bases and J by 1 base; unmatched bases: 15. Germline V gene lookup returns CDR1 MDHEN and CDR2 SYDVKM. CDR3 residues: CASSSGKRDSSSYEQYF. Here the CDR3 DNA reads TGTGCCAGCAGCTCAGGGAAGAGGGACAGCTCGTCCTACGAGCAGTACTTC.

The V gene is TRBV7-6, the J gene TRBJ1-1; 9 positions match TRBD1. After removal of 3 bases from V and 1 base from J, the junction contained 9 bases not matched to a gene. CDR1 and CDR2 (germline): SGHVS, FNYEAQ. The CDR3 sequence is 17 residues long. The CDR3 loop reads CASSLLPDRGGNTEAFF. The CDR3 DNA reads as TGTGCCAGCAGCTTGCTCCCAGACAGGGGGGGGAACACTGAAGCTTTCTTT. The whole variable domain, filled in from reference TRBV7-6 and TRBJ1-1, reads GAGVSQSPRYKVTKRGQDVALRCDPISGHVSLYWYRQALGQGPEFLTYFNYEAQQDKSGLPNDRFSAERPEGSISTLTIQRTEQRDSAMYRCASSLLPDRGGNTEAFFGQGTRLTVV.

V gene TRBV7-9 combines with J gene TRBJ2-1, with 8 nucleotides matching TRBD2. Germline V gene data show CDR1 as SEHNR and CDR2 as FQNEAQ (reference sequence). J was trimmed by 7 bases and V by 6 bases; bases with no gene match: 8. The CDR3 is 14 residues long. For the CDR3, the DNA is TGTGCCAGCAGTCGAGGACTAGCCAGAAATGAGCAGTTCTTC. Translated, it gives CASSRGLARNEQFF.

The genes are TRBV18 and TRBJ2-3; 9 bases map to TRBD1. Germline lookup yields CDR1 KGHSH and CDR2 LQKENI. With 3 bases clipped from V and 5 bases from J, the junction kept 9 bases outside the gene matches. The CDR3 runs 16 residues. The CDR3 DNA sequence: TGTGCCAGCTCACCCCGGGACAGGGTTCCCCAAGATACGCAGTATTTT. It yields the protein CASSPRDRVPQDTQYF.

This clone has a handful of counts. The chain combines TRBV19 with TRBJ1-2, with 7 bases lining up with TRBD1. The germline V gene encodes CDR1 LNHDA and CDR2 SQIVND (reference sequence). The CDR3 extends over 14 amino acids. V was pared by 8 bases and J by 0 bases, with 6 bases of the junction left unmatched. CDR3 in amino acids: CASDPGTANYGYTF. CDR3 bases: TGTGCCAGTGACCCCGGGACAGCTAACTATGGCTACACCTTC. The whole variable domain, remainder taken from reference TRBV19 and TRBJ1-2, is DGGITQSPKYLFRKEGQNVTLSCEQNLNHDAMYWYRQDPGQGLRLIYYSQIVNDFQKGDIAEGYSVSREKKESFPLTVTSAQKNPTAFYLCASDPGTANYGYTFGSGTRLTVV.

The V and J genes are TRBV18 and TRBJ1-1, with a possible D match to TRBD1 (6 bases). The V and J ends lost 9 bases and 1 base respectively, with 15 bases between them. Germline V CDR1 and CDR2: KGHSH, LQKENI. The CDR3 runs 14 residues. This CDR3 is CASHRVNANTEAFF. In nucleotides, the CDR3 is TGTGCCAGTCACAGGGTGAATGCGAACACTGAAGCTTTCTTT.

The CDR3 protein is CASSLDLGSGTEAFF. The CDR3 bases are TGTGCCAGCAGCTTAGATCTGGGGTCGGGCACTGAAGCTTTCTTT. The rearrangement links TRBV7-9 to TRBJ1-1; D unclear. Trimming removed 1 base from V and 4 bases from J, with 13 bases in between. Germline V CDR1 and CDR2: SEHNR, FQNEAQ (reference sequence). The CDR3 sequence is 15 residues long.

A single count supports this clone. The genes are TRBV9 and TRBJ2-7, with TRBD1 as a possible D gene (6 bases). CDR1 SGDLS and CDR2 YYNGEE come from the germline V gene. Between the trimmed V and J ends, which lost 3 bases and 1 base, there was a span of 11 bases. The CDR3 covers 14 residues. CDR3 sequence reads: CASSGQVQSYEQYF. CDR3 nucleotides: TGTGCCAGCAGCGGACAGGTGCAGTCCTACGAGCAGTACTTC. Using reference TRBV9 and TRBJ2-7 for the parts outside the CDR3, the full variable domain is DSGVTQTPKHLITATGQRVTLRCSPRSGDLSVYWYQQSLDQGLQFLIQYYNGEERAKGNILERFSAQQFPDLHSELNLSSLELGDSALYFCASSGQVQSYEQYFGPGTRLTVT.

The chain has TRBV9 and TRBJ1-4; 9 bases fit TRBD1. The germline CDR1 and CDR2 sequences are SGDLS and YYNGEE. CDR3 size: 15 residues. Trimming cost V 3 bases and J 5 bases; bases outside gene matches: 5. CDR3 sequence (DNA): TGTGCCAGCAGCGCCGGGACAGGGAGAAATGAAAAACTGTTTTTT. It is translated as CASSAGTGRNEKLFF. The whole variable domain, filled in from reference TRBV9 and TRBJ1-4, reads DSGVTQTPKHLITATGQRVTLRCSPRSGDLSVYWYQQSLDQGLQFLIQYYNGEERAKGNILERFSAQQFPDLHSELNLSSLELGDSALYFCASSAGTGRNEKLFFGSGTQLSVL.

The gene calls are TRBV15 and TRBJ2-5, with 14 positions matching TRBD2. The junction had 3 bases not matched to a gene; V was cut back by 0 bases and J by 3 bases. Germline V gene lookup returns CDR1 LNHNV and CDR2 YYDKDF (reference sequence). The CDR3 is made up of 17 amino acids. DNA of the CDR3: TGTGCCACCAGCAGAGATCGGGGACTAGCGGGAGAAGAGACCCAGTACTTC. It translates to CATSRDRGLAGEETQYF.

The J gene is TRBJ1-1, the V gene TRBV7-2; 8 nucleotides agree with TRBD1. The V segment lost 4 bases and the J segment 5 bases; nucleotides outside the gene matches: 12. From germline, CDR1 is SGHTA and CDR2 FQGNSA. This CDR3 has 16 amino acids. Here the CDR3 DNA reads TGTGCCAGCAGCTCCTCCTCCAGGGGGCGTAGTACTGAAGCTTTCTTT. It encodes CASSSSSRGRSTEAFF. Based on the CDR3 plus reference TRBV7-2 and TRBJ1-1, the full variable domain is GAGVSQSPSNKVTEKGKDVELRCDPISGHTALYWYRQSLGQGLEFLIYFQGNSAPDKSGLPSDRFSAERTGGSVSTLTIQRTQQEDSAVYLCASSSSSRGRSTEAFFGQGTRLTVV.

This rearrangement joins TRBV11-3 to TRBJ1-6, with 8 bases matching TRBD1. J lost 9 bases, V lost 5 bases, and 15 bases had no gene match. This CDR3 has 17 residues. Germline V gene lookup returns CDR1 SGHNT and CDR2 YENEEA. CDR3 region: CASSRGTGGTQFSPLHF. In DNA form, the CDR3 reads TGTGCCAGCAGCAGGGGTACAGGGGGTACTCAGTTTTCACCCCTCCACTTT.

The V gene is TRBV5-1, the J gene TRBJ1-2, with no clear D. Trimming removed 0 bases at V and 4 bases at J, with 4 bases between. Germline-derived CDR1 and CDR2 are SGHRS and YFSETQ. The CDR3 totals 12 residues. The CDR3 coding sequence is TGCGCCAGCAGCTTGGACATCTATGGCTACACCTTC. This gives the protein CASSLDIYGYTF.

V usage is TRBV16 and J usage is TRBJ1-2; D is ambiguous. The germline CDR1 and CDR2 sequences are KGHSY and FQNENV. Trimming left V 2 bases short and J 6 bases short, with 4 bases between. The CDR3 contains 11 residues. CDR3 nucleotides: TGTGCCAGCAGCCAAACCCATGGCTACACCTTC. Amino acids: CASSQTHGYTF.

This chain uses TRBV27 with TRBJ2-5; tentatively, D is TRBD1 or TRBD2 (5 bases each). Germline V gene data show CDR1 as MNHEY and CDR2 as SMNVEV (reference sequence). V gave up 8 bases and J gave up 5 bases, with 24 bases separating them. CDR3 size: 16 residues. CDR3 DNA: TGTGCCAGCCAGGCTACCTTTTATTATGAGGGGGAGACCCAGTACTTC. This sequence encodes CASQATFYYEGETQYF.